The sequence of this TCR beta chain was determined in a study of sequential checkpoint blockade in melanoma. Study summary: Patients were randomized 1:1 to nivolumab-then-ipilimumab or ipilimumab-then-nivolumab first-line.

Per the germline V gene, CDR1 is WNHNN and CDR2 is SYGVQD (reference sequence). This CDR3 has 16 amino acids. The V segment lost 4 bases and the J segment 6 bases; nucleotides outside the gene matches: 6. Only in-frame clones appear in the TCRdb table, and some are missing; sequencing was by immunoSEQ multiplex PCR. The sample holds 23,000 or so clones, 55% to 70% seen once. The treatment was: randomized to nivolumab then ipilimumab (arm A) or the reverse (arm B). Live CD3+CD8+ CD19− CD56− cells were sorted from PBMCs. This rearrangement joins TRBV10-1 to TRBJ2-1; 13 bases agree with TRBD2. Material: CD8+ T cells sorted from blood (inferred from file names), obtained from a patient given nivolumab and ipilimumab in sequence. This TCR came from a human donor with melanoma. The CDR3: CASSGTRTSGGNEQFF. The DNA for the CDR3 is TGCGCCAGCAGTGGTACCAGGACTAGCGGGGGCAATGAGCAGTTCTTC.